One and the same sample provided the 11 T cell receptor beta chains below, sequenced in a study of OX40 agonist ivuxolimab in advanced cancers. Library method: the immunoSEQ multiplex PCR assay. TCRdb provides this immuneACCESS table in a form limited to in-frame rearrangements. Some clones are lacking; in checked studies, under half of them reflect an unresolved V gene, and why the rest are absent is not known. The sample includes some 100,000 clones, with about 90% observed a single time. 0.79% of the sample is taken by the ten largest. The sequencing here drew on CD4+ or CD8+ T cells sorted from blood, taken in a trial of the OX40 agonist ivuxolimab. These receptors were obtained from an adult with an advanced solid tumor such as melanoma, head and neck, liver or kidney cancer.

Worth noting for this clone: At one end, the junction sequence differs from germline, possibly due to a read error. CDR3 coding DNA: TGTGCTAGCAGCTTGGGGACAGGGCCCCAACAGACCCAGTACTTC. Protein: CASSLGTGPQQTQYF. V gene TRBV7-7 combines with J gene TRBJ2-5; 9 positions match TRBD1. Germline V gives CDR1 SSHAT, CDR2 FNYEAQ (reference sequence). This CDR3 has 15 amino acids.

The V call is TRBV6-1, the J call TRBJ2-6, with D unclear. CDR1 is MNHNS and CDR2 is SASEGT in the germline V gene. V lost 7 bases and J 1 base, leaving 11 bases between the germline ends. CDR3 size: 15 residues. CDR3 residues: CASMPMGSGANVLTF. In DNA, the CDR3 is TGTGCCAGCATGCCCATGGGGTCTGGGGCCAACGTCCTGACTTTC.

The V gene is TRBV7-2, the J gene TRBJ2-3; 9 positions match TRBD2. The CDR3 is 15 amino acids. Germline values: CDR1 SGHTA, CDR2 FQGNSA. V shed 2 bases, J shed 5 bases, and the junction held 5 bases outside the gene matches. CDR3 in DNA: TGTGCCAGCAGCTTAATAGCGGGGGCCGTAGATACGCAGTATTTT. Translated, it gives CASSLIAGAVDTQYF.

The chain uses TRBV19 and TRBJ2-2; possible D gene TRBD1, 6 bases. With 3 bases removed from V and 6 bases from J, the gap between germline ends came to 11 bases. This CDR3 contains 14 residues. The germline V gene encodes CDR1 LNHDA and CDR2 SQIVND (reference sequence). As DNA, the CDR3 is TGTGCCAGTAGTATCCAGGGGCCGGCCGGGGAGCTGTTTTTT. This codes for CASSIQGPAGELFF.

The chain joins TRBV18 to TRBJ1-1; 8 bases are a match to TRBD1. Germline V gene data show CDR1 as KGHSH and CDR2 as LQKENI. The V and J ends lost 6 bases and 6 bases, in that order; junction bases with no gene match: 6. This CDR3 spans 13 amino acids. The CDR3 sequence: CASSGQGVSEAFF. The CDR3 nucleotides are TGTGCCAGCTCCGGACAGGGCGTTTCTGAAGCTTTCTTT.

The chain joins TRBV25-1 to TRBJ1-2; D unclear. The CDR3 loop spans 14 amino acids. Germline lookup yields CDR1 MGHDK and CDR2 SYGVNS. V was clipped by 2 bases and J by 2 bases, with 9 bases between them. The CDR3 loop is CASSEGLPNYGYTF. CDR3 sequence (DNA): TGTGCCAGCAGTGAAGGACTGCCAAACTATGGCTACACCTTC.

This chain links TRBV11-2 with TRBJ2-5, with TRBD1 matching 7 bases. Germline assignment: CDR1 SGHAT and CDR2 FQNNGV. The V and J ends lost 4 bases and 4 bases, in that order; junction bases with no gene match: 9. CDR3 length: 15 amino acids. In DNA form, the CDR3 reads TGTGCCAGCAGCTCCAACACAGGGGACGGAGAGACCCAGTACTTC. This sequence encodes CASSSNTGDGETQYF.

The V gene is TRBV29-1, the J gene TRBJ1-2; D unresolved. This CDR3 is 12 amino acids long. V lost 6 bases and J 4 bases, leaving 12 bases between the germline ends. Per germline, CDR1 SQVTM and CDR2 ANQGSEA. As DNA, the CDR3 is TGCAGCGTCCGGACGGGAATCTATGGCTACACCTTC. Encoded protein: CSVRTGIYGYTF.

This clone was found a few times. The chain carries TRBV28 and TRBJ1-5, with D unresolved. CDR1 is MDHEN, CDR2 SYDVKM, per germline. V lost 11 bases to trimming and J lost 0 bases, with 11 bases between them. CDR3 length: 13 residues. CDR3 nucleotide sequence: TGTGCCCCACAGAGCGATAGCAATCAGCCCCAGCATTTT. Translation: CAPQSDSNQPQHF.

The chain has TRBV6-5 and TRBJ1-2; D remains ambiguous. There are 15 residues in the CDR3. Looked up from germline, CDR1 is MNHEY and CDR2 is SVGAGI. V lost 0 bases, J lost 1 base, and 9 bases lay in between. CDR3 sequence: CASSYSRGDNYGYTF. The CDR3 DNA reads as TGTGCCAGCAGTTACTCTCGTGGGGATAACTATGGCTACACCTTC.

The chain is built from TRBV4-3 and TRBJ1-1; D ambiguous. V lost 0 bases, J lost 3 bases, and 11 bases lay in between. This CDR3 contains 15 residues. Germline lookup yields CDR1 LGHNA and CDR2 YSLEER. The CDR3 sequence: CASSQDLGADTEAFF. The CDR3 DNA reads TGCGCCAGCAGCCAAGATTTAGGAGCTGACACTGAAGCTTTCTTT.